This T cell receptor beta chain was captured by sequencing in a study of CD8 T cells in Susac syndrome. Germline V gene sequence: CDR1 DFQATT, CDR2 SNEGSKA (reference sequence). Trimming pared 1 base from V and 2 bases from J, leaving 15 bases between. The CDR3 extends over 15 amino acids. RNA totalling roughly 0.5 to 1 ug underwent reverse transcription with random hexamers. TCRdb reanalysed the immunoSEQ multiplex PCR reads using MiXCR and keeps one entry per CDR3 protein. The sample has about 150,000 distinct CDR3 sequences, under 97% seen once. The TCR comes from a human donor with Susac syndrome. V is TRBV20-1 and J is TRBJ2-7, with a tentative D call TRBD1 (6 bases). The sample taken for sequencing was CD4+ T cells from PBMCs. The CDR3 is CSARGGTGQTYEQYF. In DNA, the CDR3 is TGCAGTGCTAGAGGGGGAACGGGACAAACCTACGAGCAGTACTTC.